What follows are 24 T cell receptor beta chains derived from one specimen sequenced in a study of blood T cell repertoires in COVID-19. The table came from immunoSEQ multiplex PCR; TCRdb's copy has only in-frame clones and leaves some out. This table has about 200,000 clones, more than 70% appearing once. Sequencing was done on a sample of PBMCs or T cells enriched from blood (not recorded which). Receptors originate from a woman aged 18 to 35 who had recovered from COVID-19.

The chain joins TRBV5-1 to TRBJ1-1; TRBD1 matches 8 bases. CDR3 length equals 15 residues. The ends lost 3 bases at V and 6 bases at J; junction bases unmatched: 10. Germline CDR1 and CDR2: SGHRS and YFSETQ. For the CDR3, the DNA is TGCGCCAGCAGCTCCTATCGGACAGGGAATTCTGAAGCTTTCTTT. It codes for CASSSYRTGNSEAFF.

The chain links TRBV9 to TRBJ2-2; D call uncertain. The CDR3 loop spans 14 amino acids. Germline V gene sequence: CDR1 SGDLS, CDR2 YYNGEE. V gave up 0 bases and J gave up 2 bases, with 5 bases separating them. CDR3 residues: CASSVDSNTGELFF. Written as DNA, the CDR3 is TGTGCCAGCAGCGTAGACTCAAACACCGGGGAGCTGTTTTTT.

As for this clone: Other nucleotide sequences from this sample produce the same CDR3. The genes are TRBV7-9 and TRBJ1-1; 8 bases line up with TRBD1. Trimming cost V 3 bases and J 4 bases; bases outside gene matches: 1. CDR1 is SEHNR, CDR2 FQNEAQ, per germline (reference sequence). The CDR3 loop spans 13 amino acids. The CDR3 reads CASSFDRGTEAFF. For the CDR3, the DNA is TGTGCCAGCAGCTTCGACAGGGGCACTGAAGCTTTCTTT.

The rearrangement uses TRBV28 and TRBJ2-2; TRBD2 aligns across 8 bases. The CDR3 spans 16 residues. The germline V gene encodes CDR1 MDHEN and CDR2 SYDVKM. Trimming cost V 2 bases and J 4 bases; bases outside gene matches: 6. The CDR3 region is CASSLTAGASTGELFF. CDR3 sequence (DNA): TGTGCCAGCAGTTTAACAGCGGGGGCCAGCACCGGGGAGCTGTTTTTT.

The CDR3 DNA sequence: TGTGCCAGCAGCTTGAGTAGCGGGGCCCGGAGCTCCTACAATGAGCAGTTCTTC. This gives the protein CASSLSSGARSSYNEQFF. The chain is built from TRBV5-4 and TRBJ2-1, with 8 bases fitting TRBD2. The CDR3 is 18 amino acids. Germline V gene sequence: CDR1 SGHNT, CDR2 YYREEE (reference sequence). Losses at the gene ends were 1 base for V and 0 bases for J; bases not matched to a gene: 9.

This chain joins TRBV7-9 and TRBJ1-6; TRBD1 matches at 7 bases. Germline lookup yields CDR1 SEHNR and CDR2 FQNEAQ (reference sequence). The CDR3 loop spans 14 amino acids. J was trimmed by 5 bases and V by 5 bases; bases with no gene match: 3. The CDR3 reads CASSPRGNNSPLHF. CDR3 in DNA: TGTGCCAGCAGCCCCAGGGGGAATAATTCACCCCTCCACTTT.

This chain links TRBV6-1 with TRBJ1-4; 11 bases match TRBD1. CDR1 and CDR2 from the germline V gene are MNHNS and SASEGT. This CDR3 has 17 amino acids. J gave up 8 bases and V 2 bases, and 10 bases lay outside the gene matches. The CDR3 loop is CASSELSPGTGGEKLFF. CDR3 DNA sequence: TGTGCCAGCAGTGAATTGTCTCCCGGGACAGGGGGGGAAAAACTGTTTTTT.

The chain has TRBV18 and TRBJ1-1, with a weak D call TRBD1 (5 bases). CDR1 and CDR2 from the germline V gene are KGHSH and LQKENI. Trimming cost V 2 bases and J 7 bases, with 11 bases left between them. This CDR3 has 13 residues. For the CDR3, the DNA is TGTGCCAGCTCACCAACCGACAGTCGTGAAGCTTTCTTT. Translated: CASSPTDSREAFF.

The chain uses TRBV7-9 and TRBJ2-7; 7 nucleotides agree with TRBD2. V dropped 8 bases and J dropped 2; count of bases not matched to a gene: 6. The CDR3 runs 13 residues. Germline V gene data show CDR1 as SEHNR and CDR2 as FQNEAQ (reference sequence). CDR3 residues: CASGAGPTYEQYF. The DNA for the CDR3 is TGTGCCAGCGGAGCGGGGCCAACCTACGAGCAGTACTTC.

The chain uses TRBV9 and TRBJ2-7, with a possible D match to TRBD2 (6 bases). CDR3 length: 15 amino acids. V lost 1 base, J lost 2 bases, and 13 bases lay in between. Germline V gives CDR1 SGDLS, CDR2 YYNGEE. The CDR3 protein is CASSVFGDSAYEQYF. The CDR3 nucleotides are TGTGCCAGCAGCGTATTTGGGGACTCAGCCTACGAGCAGTACTTC.

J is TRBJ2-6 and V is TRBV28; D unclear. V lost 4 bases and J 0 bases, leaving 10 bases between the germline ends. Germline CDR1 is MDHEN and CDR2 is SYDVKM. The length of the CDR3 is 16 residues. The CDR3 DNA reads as TGTGCCAGCAGTTCCCCCGCGAGCTCTGGGGCCAACGTCCTGACTTTC. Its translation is CASSSPASSGANVLTF.

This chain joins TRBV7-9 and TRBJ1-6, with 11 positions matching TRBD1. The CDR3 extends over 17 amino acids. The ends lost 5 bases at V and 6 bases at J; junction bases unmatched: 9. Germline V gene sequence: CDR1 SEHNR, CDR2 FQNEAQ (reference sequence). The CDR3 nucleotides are TGTGCCAGCAGCGCCGGGACAGGGGGTTTTGGTAATTCACCCCTCCACTTT. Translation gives CASSAGTGGFGNSPLHF.

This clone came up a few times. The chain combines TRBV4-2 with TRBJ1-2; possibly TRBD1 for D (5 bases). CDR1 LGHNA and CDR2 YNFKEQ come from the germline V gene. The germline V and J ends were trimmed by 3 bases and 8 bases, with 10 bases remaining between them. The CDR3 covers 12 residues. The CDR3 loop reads CASSQNRQGYTF. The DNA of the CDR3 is TGTGCCAGCAGCCAGAACCGACAGGGCTACACCTTC.

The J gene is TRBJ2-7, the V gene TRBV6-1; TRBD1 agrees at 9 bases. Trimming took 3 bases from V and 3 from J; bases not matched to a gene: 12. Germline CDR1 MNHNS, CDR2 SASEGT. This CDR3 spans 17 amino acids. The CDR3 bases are TGTGCCAGCAGTGAGTGGGGACAGGGTACTCCTCTCTACGAGCAGTACTTC. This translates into CASSEWGQGTPLYEQYF.

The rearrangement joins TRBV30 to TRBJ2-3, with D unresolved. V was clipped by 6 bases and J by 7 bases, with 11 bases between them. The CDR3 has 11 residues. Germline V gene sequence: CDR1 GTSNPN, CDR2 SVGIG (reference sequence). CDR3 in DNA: TGTGCCTGCTCTAACTATAATACGCAGTATTTT. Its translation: CACSNYNTQYF.

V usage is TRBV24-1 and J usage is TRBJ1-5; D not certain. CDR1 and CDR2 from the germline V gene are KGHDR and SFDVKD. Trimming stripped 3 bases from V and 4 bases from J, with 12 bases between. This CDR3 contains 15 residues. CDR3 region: CATSDPFEPNQPQHF. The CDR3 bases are TGTGCCACCAGTGATCCATTCGAGCCTAATCAGCCCCAGCATTTT.

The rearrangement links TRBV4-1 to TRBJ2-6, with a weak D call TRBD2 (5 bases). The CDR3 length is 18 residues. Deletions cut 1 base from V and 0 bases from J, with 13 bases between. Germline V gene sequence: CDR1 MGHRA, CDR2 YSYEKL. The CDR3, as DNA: TGCGCCAGCAGCCAAGTCTCCGGGGTGCCCTCTGGGGCCAACGTCCTGACTTTC. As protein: CASSQVSGVPSGANVLTF.

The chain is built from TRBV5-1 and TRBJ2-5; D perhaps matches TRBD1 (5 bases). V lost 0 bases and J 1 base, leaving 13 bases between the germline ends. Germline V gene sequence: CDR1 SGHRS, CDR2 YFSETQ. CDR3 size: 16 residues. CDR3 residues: CASSLGMWGGQETQYF. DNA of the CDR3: TGCGCCAGCAGCTTGGGAATGTGGGGCGGCCAAGAGACCCAGTACTTC.

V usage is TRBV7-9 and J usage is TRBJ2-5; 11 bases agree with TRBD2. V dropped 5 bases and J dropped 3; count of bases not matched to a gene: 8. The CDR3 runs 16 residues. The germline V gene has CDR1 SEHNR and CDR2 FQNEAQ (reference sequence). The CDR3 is CASSGPLAGGEETQYF. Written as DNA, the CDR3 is TGTGCCAGCAGCGGACCGCTAGCGGGGGGAGAAGAGACCCAGTACTTC.

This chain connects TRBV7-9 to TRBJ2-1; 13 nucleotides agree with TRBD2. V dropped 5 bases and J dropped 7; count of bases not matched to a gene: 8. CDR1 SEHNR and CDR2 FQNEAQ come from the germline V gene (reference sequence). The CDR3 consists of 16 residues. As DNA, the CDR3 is TGTGCCAGCAGCCCTACTAGCGGGGGGGCCGGTAATGAGCAGTTCTTC. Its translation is CASSPTSGGAGNEQFF.

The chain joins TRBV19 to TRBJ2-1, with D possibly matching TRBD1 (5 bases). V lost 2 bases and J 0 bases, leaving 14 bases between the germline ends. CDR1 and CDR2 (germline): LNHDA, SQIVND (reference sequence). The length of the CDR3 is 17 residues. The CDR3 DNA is TGTGCCAGTAGTATAATCCAGGGCTCGAGCTCCTACAATGAGCAGTTCTTC. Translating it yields CASSIIQGSSSYNEQFF.

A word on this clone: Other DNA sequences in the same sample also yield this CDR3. The CDR3 region has the DNA TGTGCCAGCAGTTTAGACAGGGGGAACACTGAAGCTTTCTTT. It codes for CASSLDRGNTEAFF. The genes are TRBV5-5 and TRBJ1-1, with 8 bases matching TRBD1. Losses at the gene ends were 5 bases for V and 1 base for J; bases not matched to a gene: 4. Germline loops: CDR1 SGHKS, CDR2 YYEKEE (reference sequence). CDR3 length: 14 amino acids.

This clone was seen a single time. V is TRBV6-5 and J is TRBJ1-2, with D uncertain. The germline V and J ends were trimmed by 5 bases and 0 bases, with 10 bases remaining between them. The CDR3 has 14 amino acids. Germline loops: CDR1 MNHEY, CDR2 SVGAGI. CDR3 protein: CASSKAASNYGYTF. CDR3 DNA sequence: TGTGCCAGCAGTAAGGCGGCATCTAACTATGGCTACACCTTC.

This chain's CDR3 is CASRNREYGHTEAFF. CDR3 bases: TGTGCCAGCAGGAACAGGGAATATGGTCACACTGAAGCTTTCTTT. This chain links TRBV2 with TRBJ1-1; weak D call: TRBD1 (6 bases). The CDR3 contains 15 residues. The V end was cut by 6 bases, the J end by 3 bases, with 17 bases between. Germline values: CDR1 SNHLY, CDR2 FYNNEI.